Listed below are T cell receptor beta chains from one sample, sequenced in a study of blood T cell repertoires in COVID-19. Data came from immunoSEQ multiplex PCR; TCRdb stores just in-frame clones and leaves some out. This table holds about 78,000 clones, around 86% found once. What was sequenced was peripheral blood. These TCRs come from a man aged 45 to 65 with active or convalescent COVID-19. Both conserved end residues are part of each CDR3. The D gene is left open where the match is weak.

>TRBV27|TRBD1|TRBJ2-1
CASSTGQGRYNEQFF
>TRBV10-3|-|TRBJ1-1
CAISGGGENTEAFF
>TRBV6-6|-|TRBJ2-3
CASSSDMGYYTDTQYF
>TRBV19|-|TRBJ1-5
CASSFPIGQVNQPQHF
>TRBV28|TRBD2|TRBJ2-1
CASSARGDPYNEQFF
>TRBV11-2|TRBD1|TRBJ2-3
CASSLGQLQTDTQYF
>TRBV19|TRBD1|TRBJ1-1
CASMGDRGQNTEAFF
>TRBV9|TRBD1|TRBJ1-1
CASSVDQGAHTEAFF
>TRBV5-4|TRBD2|TRBJ2-1
CASSFPLGGNNEQFF
>TRBV5-1|TRBD2|TRBJ2-1
CASSLESGGYNEQFF
>TRBV11-2|TRBD2|TRBJ2-1
CASSFRKARLAGSDEQFF
>TRBV9|TRBD1|TRBJ1-6
CASSVEGQGLSPLHF
>TRBV6-5|TRBD1|TRBJ2-7
CASSYSWDRDYEQYF
>TRBV11-2|-|TRBJ2-2
CASSLSRGAELFF
>TRBV24-1|TRBD1|TRBJ2-3
CATSDAKGAVDTQYF
>TRBV5-6|TRBD1|TRBJ1-6
CASRPGTGGSSPLHF